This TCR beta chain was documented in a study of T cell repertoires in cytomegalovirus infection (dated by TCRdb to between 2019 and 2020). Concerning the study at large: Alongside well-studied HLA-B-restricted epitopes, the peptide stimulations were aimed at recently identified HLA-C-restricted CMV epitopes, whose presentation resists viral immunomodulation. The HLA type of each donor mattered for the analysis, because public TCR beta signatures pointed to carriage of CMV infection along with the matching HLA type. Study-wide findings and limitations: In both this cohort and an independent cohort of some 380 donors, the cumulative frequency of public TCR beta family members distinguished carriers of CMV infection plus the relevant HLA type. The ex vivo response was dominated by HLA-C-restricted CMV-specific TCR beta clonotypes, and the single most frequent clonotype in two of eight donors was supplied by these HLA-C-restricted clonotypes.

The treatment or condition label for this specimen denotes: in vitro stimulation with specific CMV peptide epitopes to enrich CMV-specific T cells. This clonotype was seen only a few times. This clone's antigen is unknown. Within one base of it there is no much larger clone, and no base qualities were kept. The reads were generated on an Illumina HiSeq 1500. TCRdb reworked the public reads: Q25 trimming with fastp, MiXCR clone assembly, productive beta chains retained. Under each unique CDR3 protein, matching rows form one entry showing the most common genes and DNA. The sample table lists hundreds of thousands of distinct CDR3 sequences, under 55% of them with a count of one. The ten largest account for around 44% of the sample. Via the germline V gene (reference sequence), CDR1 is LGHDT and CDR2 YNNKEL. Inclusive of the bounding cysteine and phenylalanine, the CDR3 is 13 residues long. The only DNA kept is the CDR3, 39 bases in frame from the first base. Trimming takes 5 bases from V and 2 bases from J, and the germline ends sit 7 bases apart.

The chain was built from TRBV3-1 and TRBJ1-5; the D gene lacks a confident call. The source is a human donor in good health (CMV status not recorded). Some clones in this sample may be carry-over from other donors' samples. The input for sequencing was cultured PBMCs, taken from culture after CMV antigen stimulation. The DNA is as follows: TGTGCCAGCAGCTATATAGGCAATCAGCCCCAGCATTTT. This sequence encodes CASSYIGNQPQHF.